These T cell receptor beta chains were read from a single sample in a study of metastatic and nonmetastatic thyroid tumors. TCRdb re-called clones from the PCR reads using MiXCR. This table has some 19,000 clones, more than 20% appearing once. Sequences were obtained from blood. Receptors were obtained from a male donor with papillary thyroid cancer or a benign thyroid nodule (not recorded which). Some clones in this sample may be carry-over from other donors' samples. Each CDR3 is given with its conserved first and last residue. Each record gives: V gene, D gene, clone size, J gene, CDR3 DNA, CDR3 protein. A D gene is named only where the DNA matches it firmly. Expanded clones are given a class, and other clones once, few, many or no size at all.

v_call: TRBV20-1; d_call: TRBD2; clone_size: -; j_call: TRBJ2-2; cdr3_nt: TGCAGTGCTAGAGCCCTGAGGACTAGCGGGAGTACCGGGGAGCTGTTTTTT; cdr3_aa: CSARALRTSGSTGELFF
v_call: TRBV20-1; d_call: -; clone_size: many; j_call: TRBJ2-4; cdr3_nt: TGCAGTGCTGCGACTTTAGCCAAAAACATTCAGTACTTC; cdr3_aa: CSAATLAKNIQYF
v_call: TRBV6-1; d_call: TRBD1; clone_size: -; j_call: TRBJ2-1; cdr3_nt: TGTGCCAGCAAAGTGAGGGGACAGGGGGGAAATGAGCAGTTCTTC; cdr3_aa: CASKVRGQGGNEQFF
v_call: TRBV10-1; d_call: TRBD2; clone_size: -; j_call: TRBJ2-3; cdr3_nt: TGCGCCAGCAGCCCGACTAGCGGCGCCTCTTATACGCAGTATTTT; cdr3_aa: CASSPTSGASYTQYF
v_call: TRBV28; d_call: TRBD1; clone_size: few; j_call: TRBJ1-1; cdr3_nt: TGTGCCAGCAGTTTCATCGACAGGGCTGAAGCTTTCTTT; cdr3_aa: CASSFIDRAEAFF
v_call: TRBV20-1; d_call: -; clone_size: many; j_call: TRBJ2-1; cdr3_nt: TGCAGTGCAGGGATCGGGACAAGTTTTTCTGAGCAGTTCTTC; cdr3_aa: CSAGIGTSFSEQFF
v_call: TRBV30; d_call: -; clone_size: -; j_call: TRBJ2-7; cdr3_nt: TGTGCCTGGACACAAAGCTGGGGTAGCTACGAGCAGTACTTC; cdr3_aa: CAWTQSWGSYEQYF
v_call: TRBV19; d_call: TRBD1; clone_size: few; j_call: TRBJ1-2; cdr3_nt: TGTGCCAGTAGCACAGGGGGCACCTATGGCTACACCTTC; cdr3_aa: CASSTGGTYGYTF
v_call: TRBV12-3/TRBV12-4; d_call: -; clone_size: -; j_call: TRBJ2-5; cdr3_nt: TGTGCCAGCAGTTTCGGGGAAGAGACCCAGTACTTC; cdr3_aa: CASSFGEETQYF
v_call: TRBV6-2/TRBV6-3; d_call: -; clone_size: few; j_call: TRBJ1-2; cdr3_nt: TGTGCCAGCAGCTCACTGGGGAGGATCGGCTACACCTTC; cdr3_aa: CASSSLGRIGYTF
v_call: TRBV5-1; d_call: -; clone_size: medium-sized; j_call: TRBJ1-5; cdr3_nt: TGCGCCAGCAGCCTGGACGGAGGCAATCAGCCCCAGCATTTT; cdr3_aa: CASSLDGGNQPQHF
v_call: TRBV5-1; d_call: TRBD2; clone_size: medium-sized; j_call: TRBJ2-1; cdr3_nt: TGCGCCAGCAGCTTTTCTAGCGGGAGCAATGAGCAGTTCTTC; cdr3_aa: CASSFSSGSNEQFF
v_call: TRBV6-6; d_call: -; clone_size: medium-sized; j_call: TRBJ1-2; cdr3_nt: TGTGCCAGCAGTTACGGGACGGAGGGTTCTGGCTACACCTTC; cdr3_aa: CASSYGTEGSGYTF
v_call: TRBV27; d_call: -; clone_size: -; j_call: TRBJ2-1; cdr3_nt: TGTGCCAGCAGTTGGGCTAGCGGACAGAGAAAGACCTACAATGAGCAGTTCTTC; cdr3_aa: CASSWASGQRKTYNEQFF
v_call: TRBV6-1; d_call: -; clone_size: medium-sized; j_call: TRBJ2-2; cdr3_nt: TGTGCCAGCAGGCAAGCAGGGGAAAACACCGGGGAGCTGTTTTTT; cdr3_aa: CASRQAGENTGELFF
v_call: TRBV10-1; d_call: TRBD2; clone_size: few; j_call: TRBJ2-3; cdr3_nt: TGCGCCAGCACGGTCGTAGCGGGTAGCACAGATACGCAGTATTTT; cdr3_aa: CASTVVAGSTDTQYF
v_call: TRBV12-3/TRBV12-4; d_call: -; clone_size: medium-sized; j_call: TRBJ1-3; cdr3_nt: TGTGCCAGCAGTTTGCTGGGAAACACCATATATTTT; cdr3_aa: CASSLLGNTIYF
v_call: TRBV2; d_call: -; clone_size: medium-sized; j_call: TRBJ2-2; cdr3_nt: TGTGCCAGCAAAGGGGTCGGCGGGGAGCTGTTTTTT; cdr3_aa: CASKGVGGELFF
v_call: TRBV25-1; d_call: -; clone_size: medium-sized; j_call: TRBJ2-7; cdr3_nt: TGTGCCAGCAGCCCCCCGGACGGGGGCGCGGACGAGCAGTACTTC; cdr3_aa: CASSPPDGGADEQYF
v_call: TRBV3-1; d_call: TRBD2; clone_size: many; j_call: TRBJ2-2; cdr3_nt: TGTGCCAGCAGCCAAGTTACGAGCGGGGGGATCACCGGGGAGCTGTTTTTT; cdr3_aa: CASSQVTSGGITGELFF
v_call: TRBV11-2; d_call: -; clone_size: few; j_call: TRBJ1-3; cdr3_nt: TGTGCCAGCAGCAACCAGGGTCAGGCTGGAAACACCATATATTTT; cdr3_aa: CASSNQGQAGNTIYF
v_call: TRBV7-2; d_call: TRBD2; clone_size: medium-sized; j_call: TRBJ2-2; cdr3_nt: TGTGCCAGCAGCCCAACTAGCGGGGGGGCCGCCGGGGAGCTGTTTTTT; cdr3_aa: CASSPTSGGAAGELFF
v_call: TRBV5-1; d_call: -; clone_size: medium-sized; j_call: TRBJ2-2; cdr3_nt: TGCGCCAGCAGCGAACAAGTGGGAGGCGGGGAGCTGTTTTTT; cdr3_aa: CASSEQVGGGELFF
v_call: TRBV5-6; d_call: TRBD1; clone_size: -; j_call: TRBJ1-2; cdr3_nt: TGTGCCAGCAGCCGGACAGGGATCTATGGCTACACCTTC; cdr3_aa: CASSRTGIYGYTF
v_call: TRBV28; d_call: -; clone_size: few; j_call: TRBJ1-2; cdr3_nt: TGTGCCAGCAGTACTAATACCTATGGCTACACCTTC; cdr3_aa: CASSTNTYGYTF
v_call: TRBV20-1; d_call: -; clone_size: -; j_call: TRBJ2-7; cdr3_nt: TGCAGTGCCTTGACCTACAGGGCCTACGAGCAGTACTTC; cdr3_aa: CSALTYRAYEQYF